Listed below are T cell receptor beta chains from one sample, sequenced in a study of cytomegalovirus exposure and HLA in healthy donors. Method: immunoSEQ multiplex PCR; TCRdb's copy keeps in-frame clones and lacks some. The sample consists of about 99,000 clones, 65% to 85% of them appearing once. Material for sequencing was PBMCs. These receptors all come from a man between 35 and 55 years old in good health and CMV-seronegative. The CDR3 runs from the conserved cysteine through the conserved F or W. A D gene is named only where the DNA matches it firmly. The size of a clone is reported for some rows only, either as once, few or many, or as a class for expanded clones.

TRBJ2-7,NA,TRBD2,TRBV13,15,TGTGCCAGCAGCCAAGGCCCTAGCGGGGCCTACGAGCAGTACTTC,CASSQGPSGAYEQYF
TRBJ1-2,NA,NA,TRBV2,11,TGTGCCATAACCCAGGGCTATGACTACACCTTC,CAITQGYDYTF
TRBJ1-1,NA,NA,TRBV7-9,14,TGTGCCAGCAGCCCGCGAACAGGGCGCACTGAAGCTTTCTTT,CASSPRTGRTEAFF
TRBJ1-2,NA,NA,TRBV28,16,TGTGCCAGCAGTTCCACCGGGTCCCCCTCCATCTATGGCTACACCTTC,CASSSTGSPSIYGYTF
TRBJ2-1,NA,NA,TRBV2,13,TGTGCCAGCAGTGATGGAGGGGTTGATGAGCAGTTCTTC,CASSDGGVDEQFF
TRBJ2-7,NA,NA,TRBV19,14,TGTGCCAGTAGTAATGGGGGCAGACCCTACGAGCAGTACTTC,CASSNGGRPYEQYF
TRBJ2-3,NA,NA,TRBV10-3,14,TGTGCCATCAGTGATACGGGGAGCACAGATACGCAGTATTTT,CAISDTGSTDTQYF
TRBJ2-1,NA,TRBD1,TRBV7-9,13,TGTGCCAGCAGCACTACAGGGGGCGATGAGCAGTTCTTC,CASSTTGGDEQFF
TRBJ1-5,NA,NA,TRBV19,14,TGTGCCAGTAGTATCAGGGGTAGCAATCAGCCCCAGCATTTT,CASSIRGSNQPQHF
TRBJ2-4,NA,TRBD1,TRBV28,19,TGTGCCAGCAGTGATATGGGAAAAGGGGGCGCGGTGGCCAAAAACATTCAGTACTTC,CASSDMGKGGAVAKNIQYF
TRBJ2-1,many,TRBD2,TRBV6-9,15,TGTGCCAGCAGTGCTAGCGGGGGAACCTACAATGAGCAGTTCTTC,CASSASGGTYNEQFF
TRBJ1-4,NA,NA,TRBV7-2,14,TGTGCCAGCAGCCCCCAGGCGGGAGTTGGAAAACTGTTTTTT,CASSPQAGVGKLFF
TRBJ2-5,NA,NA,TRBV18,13,TGTGCCAGCTCACCATCCCGGCAAGAGACCCAGTACTTC,CASSPSRQETQYF
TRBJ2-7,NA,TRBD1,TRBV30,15,TGTGCCTGGAGTAGATCGGACAGGGAGTCCTACGAGCAGTACTTC,CAWSRSDRESYEQYF
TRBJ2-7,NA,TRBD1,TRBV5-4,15,TGTGCCAGCAGCTCTCCGACAGGGGGTTCCTACGAGCAGTACTTC,CASSSPTGGSYEQYF
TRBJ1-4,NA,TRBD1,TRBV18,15,TGTGCCAGCTCACCAGGGACAGGGGGCGGTGAAAAACTGTTTTTT,CASSPGTGGGEKLFF
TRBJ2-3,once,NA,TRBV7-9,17,TGTGCCAGCAGCTTAGCGAGGGGGGGGTCTGGCACAGATACGCAGTATTTT,CASSLARGGSGTDTQYF
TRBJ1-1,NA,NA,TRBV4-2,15,TGTGCCAGCAGCCAAGATTTACGACAGGCCCGTCTATCTTTCTTT,CASSQDLRQARLSFF
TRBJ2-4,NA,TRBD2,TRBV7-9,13,TGTGCCAGCAGCTTATCGGGGGGGAACATTCAGTACTTC,CASSLSGGNIQYF
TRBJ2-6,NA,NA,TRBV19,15,TGTGCCAGTCTTCCGTTAGGGGCTGGGGCCAACGTCCTGACTTTC,CASLPLGAGANVLTF
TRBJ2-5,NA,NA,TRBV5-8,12,TGTGCCAGCAGGTGGCCTCCGGAGACCCAGTACTTC,CASRWPPETQYF
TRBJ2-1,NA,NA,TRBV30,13,TGTGCCTGGAGTGTCAGATTTAACAATGAGCAGTTCTTC,CAWSVRFNNEQFF
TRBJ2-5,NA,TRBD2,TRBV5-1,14,TGCGCCAGCAGCACAAGCCCCGGGGGGGAGACCCAGTACTTC,CASSTSPGGETQYF
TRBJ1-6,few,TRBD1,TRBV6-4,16,TGTGCCAGCAGCCCACTCCCAAGGACAGGGGGATCACCCCTCCACTTT,CASSPLPRTGGSPLHF
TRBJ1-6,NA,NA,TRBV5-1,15,TGCGCCAGCAGCTCGGTGGGGGCAGGGGATTCACCCCTCCACTTT,CASSSVGAGDSPLHF
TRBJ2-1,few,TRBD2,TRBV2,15,TGTGCCAGCAGTGAGGTAGCGGGAGGGTACAATGAGCAGTTCTTC,CASSEVAGGYNEQFF
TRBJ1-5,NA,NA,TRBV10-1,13,TGCGCCAGCAGTGAGGGGACATATCAGCCCCAGCATTTT,CASSEGTYQPQHF
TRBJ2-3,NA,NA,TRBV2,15,TGTGCCAGCAGTAAACAGTTCGGACTCACAGATACGCAGTATTTT,CASSKQFGLTDTQYF
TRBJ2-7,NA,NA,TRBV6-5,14,TGTGCCAGCACAGCCAGGGGCGGCCCCTACGAGCAGTACTTC,CASTARGGPYEQYF
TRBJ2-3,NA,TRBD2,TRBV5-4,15,TGTGCCAGCAGAGATCAGCGGGGGTCCACAGATACGCAGTATTTT,CASRDQRGSTDTQYF
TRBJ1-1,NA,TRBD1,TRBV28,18,TGTGCCAGCAGTTTATCGCGGCGACAGGGGCGCAGGAACACTGAAGCTTTCTTT,CASSLSRRQGRRNTEAFF
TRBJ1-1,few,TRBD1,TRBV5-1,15,TGCGCCAGCAGCTTGGCCCAACAGGGGTGGGCTGAAGCTTTCTTT,CASSLAQQGWAEAFF
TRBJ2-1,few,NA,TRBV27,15,TGTGCCAGCAGTTTTGTTCCGACTAGCTACAATGAGCAGTTCTTC,CASSFVPTSYNEQFF
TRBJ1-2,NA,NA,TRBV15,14,TGTGCCACCAGGGGGGCGGGGGATCCTTATGGCTACACCTTC,CATRGAGDPYGYTF
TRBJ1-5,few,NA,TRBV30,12,TGTGCCTGGAACACAAGAAATCAGCCCCAGCATTTT,CAWNTRNQPQHF
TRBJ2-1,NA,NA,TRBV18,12,TGTGCCAGCTCACCAACAGGGAATGAGCAGTTCTTC,CASSPTGNEQFF